Following are 10 T cell receptor beta chains from one sample sequenced in a study of somatic mutations in cytotoxic T cells in rheumatoid arthritis. Assay: immunoSEQ multiplex PCR; the TCRdb copy retains only in-frame clones and omits some. The sample has approximately 21,000 clones, roughly 80% seen once; the top ten hold around 11%. Specimen: CD8+ T cells sorted from blood. Receptors were obtained from an adult with rheumatoid arthritis.

The genes are TRBV5-6 and TRBJ1-2; weak D call: TRBD1 (5 bases). The CDR3 consists of 13 residues. V was pared by 0 bases and J by 8 bases, with 11 bases between. In germline, CDR1 is SGHDT, CDR2 YYEEEE. In DNA form, the CDR3 reads TGTGCCAGCAGCTTGGAGCAGGGATACGGCTACACCTTC. Its translation: CASSLEQGYGYTF.

The count of this clone is one. The chain couples TRBV27 to TRBJ2-1, with TRBD2 identical over 7 bases. CDR1 is MNHEY, CDR2 SMNVEV, per germline (reference sequence). V trimming: 0 bases; J trimming: 0 bases; junction bases outside the gene matches: 8. The CDR3 extends over 18 amino acids. DNA of the CDR3: TGTGCCAGCAGTTTATCATTCCGGGGGGTTAGCTCCTACAATGAGCAGTTCTTC. Its protein product is CASSLSFRGVSSYNEQFF.

The genes are TRBV4-1 and TRBJ1-2, with a weak D call TRBD1 (6 bases). V dropped 0 bases and J dropped 8 bases, with 13 bases sitting between them. Looked up from germline, CDR1 is MGHRA and CDR2 is YSYEKL. The CDR3 covers 14 residues. In nucleotides, the CDR3 is TGCGCCAGCAGCCAAGAATGGGGACATGAGGGCTACACCTTC. Encoded protein: CASSQEWGHEGYTF.

This chain joins TRBV7-2 and TRBJ2-1, with no clear D. Germline V gives CDR1 SGHTA, CDR2 FQGNSA. The V end was cut by 1 base, the J end by 4 bases, with 14 bases between. This CDR3 has 16 residues. CDR3 region: CASSLVRSTLYNEQFF. The CDR3 nucleotides read TGTGCCAGCAGCTTAGTGCGGTCGACTCTATACAATGAGCAGTTCTTC.

CDR3 in DNA: TGTGCCAGCAGCAGACTTAGCGGACCCTACGAGCAGTACTTC. Translation: CASSRLSGPYEQYF. The chain combines TRBV11-1 with TRBJ2-7, with D possibly TRBD2 on 6 matching bases. Between the trimmed V and J ends, which lost 5 bases and 2 bases, there was a span of 13 bases. The CDR3 runs 14 residues. The V gene's germline CDR1 is SGHAT and CDR2 FQDESV (reference sequence).

This clone was detected a few times. The CDR3 DNA reads as TGTGCCAGCAGTTGGGACAGGTCTTTCTATGGCTACACCTTC. Translated: CASSWDRSFYGYTF. The V and J genes are TRBV13 and TRBJ1-2, with 8 bases that match TRBD1. Germline CDR1 is PRHDT and CDR2 is FYEKMQ (reference sequence). CDR3 size: 14 residues. The V and J ends lost 6 bases and 4 bases, in that order; junction bases with no gene match: 7. Full variable domain (remainder filled in from reference TRBV13 and TRBJ1-2): AAGVIQSPRHLIKEKRETATLKCYPIPRHDTVYWYQQGPGQDPQFLISFYEKMQSDKGSIPDRFSAQQFSDYHSELNMSSLELGDSALYFCASSWDRSFYGYTFGSGTRLTVV.

The chain links TRBV4-3 to TRBJ2-2; 8 positions match TRBD1. Trimming cost V 0 bases and J 4 bases; bases outside gene matches: 7. Germline V gives CDR1 LGHNA, CDR2 YSLEER. The CDR3 totals 17 residues. CDR3 loop: CASSQERQGFLTGELFF. In DNA, the CDR3 is TGCGCCAGCAGCCAAGAGAGACAGGGGTTTCTCACCGGGGAGCTGTTTTTT.

The CDR3 loop is CASSQSSGPLSSYNSPLHF. The CDR3 bases are TGCGCCAGCAGCCAATCTTCTGGACCGTTAAGCTCCTATAATTCACCCCTCCACTTT. V is TRBV4-3 and J is TRBJ1-6; D gene unclear. V lost 2 bases and J lost 0, with 17 bases in between. The CDR3 loop spans 19 amino acids. Germline loops: CDR1 LGHNA, CDR2 YSLEER.

This chain links TRBV19 with TRBJ1-5; D perhaps matches TRBD1 (5 bases). Trimming shortened V by 7 bases and J by 3 bases, and 7 bases separated the two germline ends. In germline, CDR1 is LNHDA, CDR2 SQIVND (reference sequence). The CDR3 has 12 amino acids. The CDR3 is CASKDNNQPQHF. CDR3 nucleotide sequence: TGTGCCAGTAAGGACAACAATCAGCCCCAGCATTTT.

The chain couples TRBV15 to TRBJ2-7, with a possible D match to TRBD1 (6 bases). The V end was cut by 0 bases, the J end by 1 base, with 13 bases between. CDR3 length: 16 residues. Germline V gives CDR1 LNHNV, CDR2 YYDKDF (reference sequence). The CDR3, as DNA: TGTGCCACCAGCAGAGATAGGGGGACCCGGTCCTACGAGCAGTACTTC. It is translated as CATSRDRGTRSYEQYF.